The rows below give T cell receptor beta chains drawn from one sample of a study of shared clonotypes between healthy human individuals. The repertoire was sequenced with immunoSEQ multiplex PCR; TCRdb's copy has only in-frame clones and lacks some. Among millions of clones listed, about 95% were seen once. Sequenced sample: naive CD8+ T cells sorted from blood. Every receptor here comes from a man in his late teens or twenties in good health. The CDR3 runs from the conserved cysteine through the conserved F or W. Each record gives: D gene, clone size, J gene, V gene, CDR3 protein, CDR3 DNA. A D gene is named only where the DNA matches it firmly. Clone size appears in some rows only: once, few, many, or a class for an expanded clone.

d_call: -
clone_size: -
j_call: TRBJ2-7
v_call: TRBV2
cdr3_aa: CASEDSGISYEQYF
cdr3_nt: TGTGCCAGCGAGGACAGCGGGATCTCCTACGAGCAGTACTTC

d_call: -
clone_size: -
j_call: TRBJ2-5
v_call: TRBV7-9
cdr3_aa: CASSLDENQETQYF
cdr3_nt: TGTGCCAGCAGCTTAGATGAAAACCAAGAGACCCAGTACTTC

d_call: TRBD2
clone_size: -
j_call: TRBJ2-5
v_call: TRBV5-1
cdr3_aa: CASSFRAGVQETQYF
cdr3_nt: TGCGCCAGCAGCTTCAGAGCGGGGGTCCAAGAGACCCAGTACTTC

d_call: TRBD1
clone_size: -
j_call: TRBJ1-1
v_call: TRBV9
cdr3_aa: CASSDPGTGDTEAFF
cdr3_nt: TGTGCCAGCAGCGATCCCGGGACAGGAGACACTGAAGCTTTCTTT

d_call: -
clone_size: once
j_call: TRBJ2-2
v_call: TRBV4-2
cdr3_aa: CASSEDTGELFF
cdr3_nt: TGTGCCAGCAGTGAAGACACCGGGGAGCTGTTTTTT

d_call: TRBD2
clone_size: -
j_call: TRBJ2-7
v_call: TRBV9
cdr3_aa: CASSVGATSGTYEQYF
cdr3_nt: TGTGCCAGCAGCGTAGGAGCAACTAGCGGGACTTACGAGCAGTACTTC

d_call: TRBD1
clone_size: -
j_call: TRBJ1-1
v_call: TRBV4-3
cdr3_aa: CASGQAPTGGAAEAFF
cdr3_nt: TGCGCCAGCGGACAAGCTCCCACAGGGGGCGCGGCTGAAGCTTTCTTT

d_call: TRBD2
clone_size: -
j_call: TRBJ2-7
v_call: TRBV7-9
cdr3_aa: CASSSGTSIYEQYF
cdr3_nt: TGTGCCAGCAGCTCCGGGACTAGCATTTACGAGCAGTACTTC

d_call: TRBD1
clone_size: -
j_call: TRBJ2-7
v_call: TRBV29-1
cdr3_aa: CSAVTGQGYEQYF
cdr3_nt: TGCAGCGCTGTAACGGGACAGGGGTACGAGCAGTACTTC

d_call: TRBD2
clone_size: -
j_call: TRBJ2-7
v_call: TRBV7-6
cdr3_aa: CASSLAGGNSYEQYF
cdr3_nt: TGTGCCAGCAGCCTAGCGGGAGGGAACTCCTACGAGCAGTACTTC

d_call: -
clone_size: -
j_call: TRBJ1-5
v_call: TRBV30
cdr3_aa: CAWSEIEGNQPQHF
cdr3_nt: TGTGCCTGGAGTGAGATCGAGGGTAATCAGCCCCAGCATTTT

d_call: -
clone_size: -
j_call: TRBJ1-5
v_call: TRBV27
cdr3_aa: CASSPHPDKDSNQPQHF
cdr3_nt: TGTGCCAGCAGTCCCCACCCTGACAAAGATAGCAATCAGCCCCAGCATTTT

d_call: TRBD2
clone_size: -
j_call: TRBJ2-1
v_call: TRBV5-8
cdr3_aa: CASSLVAGAYNEQFF
cdr3_nt: TGTGCCAGCAGCTTGGTAGCGGGCGCCTACAATGAGCAGTTCTTC

d_call: -
clone_size: -
j_call: TRBJ1-2
v_call: TRBV7-9
cdr3_aa: CASSSPQDTSNYGYTF
cdr3_nt: TGTGCCAGCAGCTCACCCCAGGACACGTCTAACTATGGCTACACCTTC

d_call: -
clone_size: -
j_call: TRBJ1-1
v_call: TRBV18
cdr3_aa: CASSPAGTEAFF
cdr3_nt: TGTGCCAGCTCACCAGCGGGGACTGAAGCTTTCTTT

d_call: -
clone_size: -
j_call: TRBJ2-5
v_call: TRBV5-4
cdr3_aa: CASSLRLLETQYF
cdr3_nt: TGTGCCAGCAGCTTGCGGTTACTAGAGACCCAGTACTTC

d_call: -
clone_size: -
j_call: TRBJ2-7
v_call: TRBV10-3
cdr3_aa: CAISESDIGYEQYF
cdr3_nt: TGTGCCATCAGTGAGTCGGATATAGGCTACGAGCAGTACTTC

d_call: -
clone_size: -
j_call: TRBJ1-4
v_call: TRBV5-5
cdr3_aa: CASSFPDYDEKLFF
cdr3_nt: TGTGCCAGCAGCTTCCCTGATTATGATGAAAAACTGTTTTTT

d_call: TRBD1
clone_size: -
j_call: TRBJ2-5
v_call: TRBV2
cdr3_aa: CASSEYRTGKETQYF
cdr3_nt: TGTGCCAGCAGTGAATACCGGACAGGAAAAGAGACCCAGTACTTC

d_call: -
clone_size: -
j_call: TRBJ2-1
v_call: TRBV6-5
cdr3_aa: CASSYSGQIYNEQFF
cdr3_nt: TGTGCCAGCAGTTACTCCGGACAGATATACAATGAGCAGTTCTTC

d_call: TRBD1
clone_size: -
j_call: TRBJ1-1
v_call: TRBV14
cdr3_aa: CASSRTGDTEAFF
cdr3_nt: TGTGCCAGCAGCCGGACAGGGGACACTGAAGCTTTCTTT

d_call: TRBD2
clone_size: once
j_call: TRBJ2-3
v_call: TRBV5-1
cdr3_aa: CASSSRPRTSGATDTQYF
cdr3_nt: TGCGCCAGCAGCTCCCGACCCCGGACTAGCGGGGCTACGGATACGCAGTATTTT

d_call: TRBD2
clone_size: -
j_call: TRBJ2-2
v_call: TRBV28
cdr3_aa: CASSFLLAGDTGELFF
cdr3_nt: TGTGCCAGCAGTTTTTTACTAGCGGGGGATACCGGGGAGCTGTTTTTT

d_call: TRBD1
clone_size: -
j_call: TRBJ2-1
v_call: TRBV7-6
cdr3_aa: CASSLTGGNEQFF
cdr3_nt: TGTGCCAGCAGCTTGACAGGGGGCAATGAGCAGTTCTTC

d_call: -
clone_size: -
j_call: TRBJ2-3
v_call: TRBV4-1
cdr3_aa: CASSHAELVTTDTQYF
cdr3_nt: TGCGCCAGCAGCCATGCGGAACTAGTTACGACAGATACGCAGTATTTT

d_call: -
clone_size: -
j_call: TRBJ1-6
v_call: TRBV4-1
cdr3_aa: CASSQEAGFSYNSPLHF
cdr3_nt: TGCGCCAGCAGCCAAGAGGCGGGTTTCTCCTATAATTCACCCCTCCACTTT

d_call: -
clone_size: -
j_call: TRBJ1-1
v_call: TRBV28
cdr3_aa: CASSWRADEAFF
cdr3_nt: TGTGCCAGCAGTTGGAGGGCCGATGAAGCTTTCTTT

d_call: -
clone_size: -
j_call: TRBJ2-1
v_call: TRBV5-1
cdr3_aa: CASRTGSYNEQFF
cdr3_nt: TGCGCCAGCAGAACAGGCTCCTACAATGAGCAGTTCTTC

d_call: -
clone_size: -
j_call: TRBJ2-1
v_call: TRBV6-6
cdr3_aa: CASEGGNEQFF
cdr3_nt: TGTGCCAGCGAAGGGGGGAATGAGCAGTTCTTC

d_call: -
clone_size: -
j_call: TRBJ2-7
v_call: TRBV5-1
cdr3_aa: CASSYRDESYEQYF
cdr3_nt: TGCGCCAGCAGCTACCGGGACGAATCCTACGAGCAGTACTTC

d_call: -
clone_size: -
j_call: TRBJ2-3
v_call: TRBV1
cdr3_aa: CTSSQVLTSGAYTDTQYF
cdr3_nt: TGCACCAGCAGCCAAGTTCTGACTAGCGGGGCCTACACGGATACGCAGTATTTT

d_call: -
clone_size: -
j_call: TRBJ2-1
v_call: TRBV29-1
cdr3_aa: CSVAAPGSYNEQFF
cdr3_nt: TGCAGCGTTGCGGCCCCGGGCTCCTACAATGAGCAGTTCTTC

d_call: TRBD1
clone_size: -
j_call: TRBJ2-7
v_call: TRBV13
cdr3_aa: CASSFRDRVYEQYF
cdr3_nt: TGTGCCAGCAGCTTCCGGGACAGGGTTTACGAGCAGTACTTC

d_call: -
clone_size: -
j_call: TRBJ2-3
v_call: TRBV2
cdr3_aa: CASSGGEWPERVSTDTQYF
cdr3_nt: TGTGCCAGCAGCGGAGGCGAGTGGCCGGAAAGGGTTAGCACAGATACGCAGTATTTT

d_call: -
clone_size: once
j_call: TRBJ2-2
v_call: TRBV27
cdr3_aa: CASSLWAGEGTGELFF
cdr3_nt: TGTGCCAGCAGTTTGTGGGCAGGGGAGGGCACCGGGGAGCTGTTTTTT

d_call: -
clone_size: -
j_call: TRBJ2-7
v_call: TRBV7-9
cdr3_aa: CASSLQGYEQYF
cdr3_nt: TGTGCCAGCAGCTTACAGGGTTACGAGCAGTACTTC

d_call: -
clone_size: once
j_call: TRBJ1-5
v_call: TRBV6-6
cdr3_aa: CASSQQGNSNQPQHF
cdr3_nt: TGTGCCAGCAGCCAACAGGGCAATAGCAATCAGCCCCAGCATTTT

d_call: -
clone_size: -
j_call: TRBJ2-1
v_call: TRBV10-2
cdr3_aa: CASKKLGGLTYNEQFF
cdr3_nt: TGCGCCAGTAAAAAGCTCGGCGGGCTAACCTACAATGAGCAGTTCTTC

d_call: TRBD1
clone_size: -
j_call: TRBJ1-1
v_call: TRBV6-5
cdr3_aa: CASSLEQGGNTEAFF
cdr3_nt: TGTGCCAGCAGTCTCGAACAGGGGGGGAACACTGAAGCTTTCTTT

d_call: TRBD1
clone_size: -
j_call: TRBJ2-2
v_call: TRBV5-1
cdr3_aa: CASSSGQGANGELFF
cdr3_nt: TGCGCCAGCAGCTCGGGACAGGGGGCGAACGGGGAGCTGTTTTTT